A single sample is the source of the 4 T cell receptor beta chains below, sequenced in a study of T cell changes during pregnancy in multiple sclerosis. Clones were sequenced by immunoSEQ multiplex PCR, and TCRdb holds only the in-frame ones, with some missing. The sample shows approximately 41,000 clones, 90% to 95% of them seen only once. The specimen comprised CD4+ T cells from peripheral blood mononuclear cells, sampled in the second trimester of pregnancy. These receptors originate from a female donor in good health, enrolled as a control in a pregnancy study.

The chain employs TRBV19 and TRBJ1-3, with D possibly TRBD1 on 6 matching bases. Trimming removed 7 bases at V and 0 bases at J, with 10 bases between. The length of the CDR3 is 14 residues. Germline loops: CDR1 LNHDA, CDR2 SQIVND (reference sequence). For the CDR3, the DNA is TGTGCCAGTAAGGGGGTCTCCTCTGGAAACACCATATATTTT. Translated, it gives CASKGVSSGNTIYF.

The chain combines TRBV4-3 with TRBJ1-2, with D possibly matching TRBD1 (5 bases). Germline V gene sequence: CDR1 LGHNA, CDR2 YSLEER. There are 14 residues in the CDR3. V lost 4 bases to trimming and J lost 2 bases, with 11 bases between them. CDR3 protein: CASSLRQTNYGYTF. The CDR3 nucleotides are TGCGCCAGCAGCCTTCGACAGACCAACTATGGCTACACCTTC.

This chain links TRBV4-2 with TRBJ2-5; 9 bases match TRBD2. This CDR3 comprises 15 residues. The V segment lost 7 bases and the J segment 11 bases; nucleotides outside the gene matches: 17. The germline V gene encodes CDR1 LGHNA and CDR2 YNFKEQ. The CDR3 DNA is TGTGCCAGCACGCCCGAGGGCGGGGGGGCCAAAGCTCAGTACTTC. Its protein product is CASTPEGGGAKAQYF.

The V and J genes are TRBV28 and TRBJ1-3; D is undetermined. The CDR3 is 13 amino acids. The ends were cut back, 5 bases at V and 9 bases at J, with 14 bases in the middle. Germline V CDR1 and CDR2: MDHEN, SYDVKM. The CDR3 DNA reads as TGTGCCAGCAGTCCCCCCGGGAGAACCACCATATATTTT. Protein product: CASSPPGRTTIYF.